This T cell receptor (beta chain) was obtained from a study of T cell responses to AZD1222 COVID-19 vaccine. Findings and caveats of the study: Donors were largely white British and mainly female; clonal diversity was possibly underestimated.

Losses at the gene ends were 2 bases for V and 6 bases for J; bases not matched to a gene: 7. This CDR3 region has 15 residues. Germline CDR1 KGHDR, CDR2 SFDVKD. The data were produced by immunoSEQ multiplex PCR, yet TCRdb's version contains in-frame clones alone and is incomplete. The table records 140,000 to 150,000 clones, roughly 88% of them present only once. Concerning this clone itself: What it binds is not known.

The rearrangement links TRBV24-1 to TRBJ1-1; 8 positions agree with TRBD1. The sequence derives from an adult who received the MenACWY meningococcal vaccine as a control. Here the sequenced sample was peripheral blood, taken 28 days after the second dose of the MenACWY control vaccine. CDR3 DNA sequence: TGTGCCACCAGTGATTCCCTCGGACAGGGCGCTGAAGCTTTCTTT. It is translated as CATSDSLGQGAEAFF.